Described below is a single TCR beta chain sequence and its context. Its antigen is unknown. CDR1 and CDR2 from the germline V gene are SGHVS and FQNEAQ. This CDR3 contains 14 residues. V was shortened by 1 base and J by 6 bases, with 10 bases between the two germline ends. These data are taken from a study of shared clonotypes between healthy human individuals. The protocol was immunoSEQ multiplex PCR, while the TCRdb copy is restricted to in-frame clones and leaves out a portion. This table holds 650,000 to 750,000 clones, 72% found once. Regarding the study as a whole: As a rule, naive subsets had a larger estimated richness than memory subsets. Rarefaction showed sorted-subset sequencing was incomplete despite large depth.

The chain links TRBV7-8 to TRBJ1-5; D call uncertain. The origin of this receptor is a young woman in good health. The sequencing input was memory CD4+ T cells sorted from blood. The subset denotes: CD45RA-negative fraction. The CDR3 loop reads CASSLGSSTQPQHF. CDR3 DNA: TGTGCCAGCAGCTTAGGCTCGTCTACTCAGCCCCAGCATTTT.